This TCR beta chain was documented in a study of cytomegalovirus exposure and HLA in healthy donors (dated by TCRdb to 2017 to 2019). In the study overall: According to an earlier analysis of around 600 of the donors, about 179 million T cells yielded 95 million to 140 million unique TCR beta sequences and 250 to 350 Gb of sequence data. About 310 gigabases of sequencing data and around 87 million unique TCR sequences were included in an early release covering under 650 HLA-typed donors. Of the roughly 400 genotyped donors, 80% to 90% were placed in the genetic ancestry cluster associated with self-reported Caucasian donors. The aim of the study was to test whether cataloging public T cell receptors could identify signatures of past pathogen exposure. Using immunosequencing, the study profiled T cell repertoires from some 670 subjects and related those repertoires to cytomegalovirus serostatus. In addition to the first cohort of several hundred subjects, a separate validation cohort of about 120 different subjects was used. The study combined high-throughput TCR immunosequencing, statistical association of individual TCRs with disease status, and machine learning to predict cytomegalovirus infection status. In a later analysis, previously published TCR beta repertoires from 670 or so donors were re-analyzed and high-resolution HLA genotyping was added so that TCR occurrence patterns could be studied. The later analysis used no new phenotypic data to find candidate immune exposures, relying instead on TCR beta sequences and their occurrence across donors. To decide whether each TCR beta V gene segment behaved as functional or pseudogenic, an earlier analysis of some 570 of the donors relied on high-throughput TCR beta sequencing. Donor age, sex, ethnicity and CMV serostatus were compiled alongside the repertoire data. In a later genetic analysis, genome-wide SNP genotypes for about 55% of the roughly 670 donors were used, and that subset was treated as a discovery cohort. All discovery cohort repertoires had been generated using a single sequencing platform. Both class I and class II loci were covered by HLA typing, at four-digit resolution. The number of typed donors differed by locus: about 629-630 for A, B, C, DRB1 and DQB1; 522 for DQA1; 606 for DPA1; and some 470 for DPB1. Four to six DR-DQ haplotypes were handled as single units for association and clustering, since linkage in the cohort was strong. Among under 450 genotyped donors of the cohort, an average of about 240,000 unique TCR beta nucleotide sequences were sequenced per donor, roughly a sixth of them non-productive. Study-level results and caveats: Because HLA typing was unavailable for some donors at each locus, only the typed subset was used in association tests. The study listed 164 TCR beta chains as associated with cytomegalovirus. At a false discovery rate of 0.05, a later analysis linked 15,000 to 20,000 TCR beta sequences to specific HLA alleles. A further reported finding was that TCR beta sequences accurately predicted the HLA-A and HLA-B alleles for most subjects in the first cohort. Strong co-occurrence of HLA alleles, especially DR and DQ, made assigning TCR associations to individual alleles difficult. Roughly uniform sequencing depth across donors was assumed in presence/absence analyses, although this assumption may not hold. In an earlier analysis of 500 to 650 of the donors, most TCR beta V segments appeared in productive rearrangements about 90% or about 30% of the time, broadly matching IMGT annotations. An association between a missense DCLRE1C variant and V-gene and J-gene trimming of TCR beta chains was found in a later genetic analysis and replicated in an independent cohort. While some public TCRs were present in many individuals, most TCR sequences turned up only very rarely across donors. A few of the identified cytomegalovirus-associated TCR beta chains were confirmed in vitro to be specific for cytomegalovirus antigens. Linkage disequilibrium might explain the correlated functional status among segregating V segments, but an unknown experimental factor could not be excluded. CMV serostatus was the only immune exposure information available for the cohort. In this cohort, only TCR beta chains were sequenced, and detectable features were limited by the absence of alpha or paired-chain data. In a later analysis, TCR association rates were found to vary across HLA loci, with the most associated TCRs seen for DRB1 alleles and the fewest for HLA-C alleles. A later genetic analysis reported fewer N-insertions in productive TCRs among donors in an Asian-associated ancestry cluster than the roughly 640-donor mean. Some IMGT-functional V segments, including TRBV6-2 and TRBV6-3, could not be distinguished by the 87-base-pair reads and were therefore excluded. Cytomegalovirus status was reported to be diagnosed by the classifier with high specificity and sensitivity in both the original and validation cohorts. Because counts were too low, more than 15 rarely observed V segments, including chromosome 9 orphons, were left out of the earlier analysis of a few hundred of the donors. According to a later analysis, most CMV-associated TCR beta chains appeared to be HLA-restricted, and the HLA associations seemed to be driven largely by CMV exposure. According to the authors, the approach could potentially be generalized to other disease states and immunological phenotypes. A group of highly shared sequence variants was considered likely to be a technical artifact of the sequencing pipeline. According to a later analysis, parvovirus B19, influenza, CMV and Epstein-Barr virus appeared linked to several top co-occurrence clusters. In a later analysis, HLA-associated TCR beta chains showed more clonal expansion and lower generation probabilities than non-associated chains that were equally common.

With respect to this clone: The antigen it binds to is not known. No base quality information exists; no much larger clone differs at one position. The same CDR3 also results from other DNA sequences found in this sample.

The cohort was made up of 666 healthy bone marrow donors. At the time of sampling, all cohort members were nominally healthy, though unrecorded immune exposures were likely present. The donor tested CMV seropositive, placing the donor among the 290 or so seropositive members of the cohort. A peripheral blood sample was provided by each donor, and peripheral blood mononuclear cells were used for TCR beta sequencing. The Qiagen DNeasy Blood Extraction Kit was used to extract genomic DNA from the blood cell samples. The CDR3 covers 13 residues, taking in both the cysteine and the phenylalanine. Only the CDR3 portion is preserved as DNA: 39 bases, with reading frame beginning at the first base. The V and J ends are trimmed by 3 bases and 10 bases, leaving 13 bases between them. CDR1 and CDR2, per the germline V gene, are MDHEN and SYDVKM. Libraries were constructed by the immunoSEQ multiplex PCR assay. The multiplex PCR relied on a mix of 60 forward primers for TCR Vbeta segments and 13 reverse primers for TCR Jbeta segments. The CDR3 region of rearranged TCR beta genes was amplified from genomic DNA with a multiplex PCR assay. On the Illumina HiSeq System, the amplified TCR beta libraries were sequenced as 87-base-pair reads. Regarding the original processing steps: A later analysis tallied 75 million to 85 million unique TCR beta chains across the 666 repertoires, and some 12 million of those chains were shared by two or more donors. Raw reads were error-corrected and collapsed into unique sequences by a nearest-neighbor algorithm in which closely related sequences were merged to remove PCR and sequencing errors. CDR3 sequences were aligned to IMGT reference sequences to assign V, D and J gene segments. For a sequence to be retained, a match of at least six nucleotides to both a V gene segment and a J gene segment was required. A rearrangement counted as productive if the CDR3 had no stop codons and remained in frame with V and J, and every other rearrangement counted as non-productive. Following IMGT convention, CDR3 was defined as the stretch from the second conserved V-encoded cysteine up to the conserved J-encoded phenylalanine. Sequences without an unambiguous match to a single V gene segment were excluded from the earlier analysis of several hundred of the donors. An earlier analysis of 550 to 650 of the donors classified V segments as functional when productive rearrangements were above 56.7% and as segregating when the standard deviation between donors was above 5%. To diagnose cytomegalovirus status from the catalog of TCR beta chain sequences, a statistical classification framework was built. In a later analysis, V and J genes were assigned by comparing TCR nucleotide sequences against IMGT/GENE-DB human TR gene sequences. Using the TCRdist pipeline, a later analysis assigned CDR3 sequences along with most-parsimonious VDJ recombination scenarios. In a later analysis, every TCR beta chain was defined by the combination of its CDR3 amino acid sequence and its V-gene family, and reads without a unique V-gene family were dropped. To address suspected cross-contamination and a sequencing artifact, a later analysis removed over 500 highly shared, low-generation-probability nucleotide sequences. A later analysis calculated a clonal expansion index for each public chain from normalized within-repertoire ranks of inferred template counts. Generation probabilities in a later analysis came from a VDJ recombination model fitted to out-of-frame rearrangements, and those results were checked against IGoR. A later analysis scored TCR-TCR, TCR-HLA and TCR-CMV co-occurrence with hypergeometric tests, applying a repertoire-size bias correction to TCR pairs. To estimate false discovery rates, a later analysis permuted the HLA or CMV assignments 20 times. In a later analysis, co-occurring TCRs were grouped using DBSCAN, and TCRdist sequence similarity was added for clustering within HLA-allele-positive subsets. Co-occurrence clustering excluded repertoires with fewer than 30,000 or more than 120,000 public chains, plus five with anomalous nucleotide sharing. Here the immuneACCESS table is served through TCRdb, limited to in-frame sequences with V and J called. Missing clones are a known gap in these copies; in checked studies unresolved V genes cover under half, and the rest lacks a known reason. The V and J calls and clone size are taken from that table; D and trimming were inferred from the DNA. Across this sample there are some 140,000 clones, with 76% seen only once. Jointly, the top ten make up less than 2% of the sample.

The source is a female donor in good health and CMV-seropositive. Sequencing was performed on PBMCs. The chain employs TRBV28 and TRBJ1-5; no confident D gene assignment can be made. DNA sequence: TGTGCCAGCAGTTTGCAGACTAACCGCCCCCAGCATTTT. Its translation is CASSLQTNRPQHF.